The present entry profiles one T cell receptor (beta chain) with its context. These data belong to a study of cytomegalovirus exposure and HLA in healthy donors. 60 Vbeta and 13 Jbeta primers were used in PCR. The repertoire was sequenced with immunoSEQ multiplex PCR; TCRdb's copy has only in-frame clones and lacks some. The sample lists 130,000 or so clones, 60% to 85% occurring once. The TCR comes from a woman between 40 and 50 years old in good health and CMV-seronegative. Sequencing was done on a sample of PBMCs.

DNA of the CDR3: TGTGCCAGCAGTCCACGCCCCGGGAGATACACTGAAGCTTTCTTT. Translating gives CASSPRPGRYTEAFF. V and J are TRBV28 and TRBJ1-1; D ambiguous. The CDR3 has 15 residues. V dropped 5 bases and J dropped 3 bases, with 16 bases sitting between them. CDR1 and CDR2 from the germline V gene are MDHEN and SYDVKM.